The rows below give T cell receptor beta chains drawn from one sample of a study of Graves' ophthalmopathy and Graves' hyperthyroidism. One entry per CDR3 protein, called by TCRdb with MiXCR from the multiplex PCR reads. Of about 590,000 distinct CDR3 sequences listed, roughly 40% were seen once; the top ten hold around 4.6%. Source material: peripheral blood or thyroid tissue (not recorded which). The receptors were sampled from an adult man with Graves' hyperthyroidism. CDR3s include the opening cysteine and the closing phenylalanine or tryptophan. Fields, in order: clone size, D gene, V gene, J gene, CDR3 length, CDR3 protein, CDR3 DNA. The D gene is left open where the match is weak. Not all rows give a size; the values are once, few, many and, for expanded clones, a class.

many	NA	TRBV7-2	TRBJ2-7	13	CASEPGARGEQYF	TGTGCCAGCGAACCCGGGGCCCGAGGCGAGCAGTACTTC
NA	TRBD2	TRBV20-1	TRBJ2-5	14	CSAREVYGGETQYF	TGCAGTGCTAGAGAGGTGTACGGGGGGGAGACCCAGTACTTC
NA	NA	TRBV12-5	TRBJ2-3	16	CASGWGGRGSTDTQYF	TGTGCTAGTGGTTGGGGCGGCAGGGGCAGCACAGATACGCAGTATTTT
NA	NA	TRBV19	TRBJ2-7	12	CASSYPAYEQYF	TGTGCCAGCAGTTACCCGGCCTACGAGCAGTACTTC
NA	TRBD1	TRBV7-8	TRBJ2-1	16	CASSLIPDRIDDEQFF	TGTGCCAGCAGCTTAATCCCGGACAGGATTGACGATGAGCAGTTCTTC
NA	NA	TRBV5-1	TRBJ1-2	15	CASSFDRPSNYGYTF	TGCGCCAGCAGCTTTGACAGGCCCTCTAACTATGGCTACACCTTC
few	NA	TRBV7-9	TRBJ2-7	11	CASRRGNEQYF	TGTGCCAGCAGGAGGGGAAACGAGCAGTACTTC
NA	TRBD1	TRBV20-1	TRBJ1-2	14	CSAREQGRSYGYTF	TGCAGTGCTAGAGAACAGGGGCGCAGCTATGGCTACACCTTC
many	NA	TRBV24-1	TRBJ1-1	12	CATSDLIGEAFF	TGTGCCACCAGTGATTTGATAGGTGAAGCTTTCTTT
NA	TRBD1	TRBV29-1	TRBJ1-2	14	CSVDTGQEGYGYTF	TGCAGCGTTGATACGGGACAGGAAGGCTATGGCTACACCTTC
many	NA	TRBV5-1	TRBJ1-2	17	CASSLGQPLRANYGYTF	TGCGCCAGCAGCTTGGGCCAGCCTCTCCGAGCTAACTATGGCTACACCTTC
NA	NA	TRBV24-1	TRBJ2-1	14	CATSDPTGYNEQFF	TGTGCCACCAGTGATCCTACAGGGTACAATGAGCAGTTCTTC
NA	NA	TRBV7-8	TRBJ2-7	14	CASGFGGLSYEQYF	TGTGCCAGCGGGTTTGGCGGATTGAGCTACGAGCAGTACTTC
NA	TRBD2	TRBV20-1	TRBJ2-3	19	CSARDGKASGSVGTDTQYF	TGCAGTGCTAGAGACGGTAAAGCTAGCGGGAGTGTTGGTACAGATACGCAGTATTTT
many	TRBD1	TRBV20-1	TRBJ1-2	15	CSAPPQGQSLYGYTF	TGCAGTGCTCCCCCACAGGGACAGTCTCTCTATGGCTACACCTTC
NA	TRBD1	TRBV25-1	TRBJ1-6	15	CASRSMTGDNSPLHF	TGTGCCAGCAGAAGTATGACAGGGGATAATTCACCCCTCCACTTT
many	TRBD1	TRBV7-2	TRBJ1-2	14	CASSSPGQAFGYTF	TGTGCCAGCAGCTCACCGGGACAGGCATTTGGCTACACCTTC
once	NA	TRBV20-1	TRBJ2-1	14	CSARVGGAYNEQFF	TGCAGTGCTAGAGTTGGAGGGGCTTACAATGAGCAGTTCTTC
many	TRBD2	TRBV20-1	TRBJ2-5	14	CSVELPGGPETQYF	TGCAGTGTGGAGTTGCCGGGAGGGCCTGAGACCCAGTACTTC
NA	NA	TRBV19	TRBJ1-1	17	CASSNRKPGVLNTDAFF	TGTGCCAGTAGTAACCGGAAACCGGGGGTATTGAACACTGACGCTTTCTTT
many	TRBD1	TRBV6-1	TRBJ1-2	14	CASSEALGDSGYTF	TGTGCCAGCAGTGAAGCGCTCGGGGACAGTGGCTACACCTTC
NA	NA	TRBV24-1	TRBJ2-4	12	CATSDLGGIQYF	TGTGCCACCAGTGATTTAGGGGGCATTCAGTACTTC
many	TRBD1	TRBV29-1	TRBJ1-1	15	CSVGGTGGGGTEAFF	TGCAGCGTTGGTGGGACAGGGGGCGGTGGCACTGAAGCTTTCTTT
many	TRBD1	TRBV7-8	TRBJ2-7	14	CASSAPGQVYEQYF	TGTGCCAGCAGCGCTCCGGGACAGGTTTACGAGCAGTACTTC
NA	TRBD1	TRBV29-1	TRBJ2-5	14	CSVLGTGKSETQYF	TGCAGCGTGCTGGGGACAGGGAAGAGTGAGACCCAGTACTTC
many	NA	TRBV9	TRBJ1-2	11	CASSTFYGYTF	TGTGCCAGCAGCACGTTCTATGGCTACACCTTC
NA	NA	TRBV29-1	TRBJ2-5	16	CSVEDLTGSGQETQYF	TGCAGCGTTGAAGATCTAACAGGGAGCGGCCAAGAGACCCAGTACTTC
many	NA	TRBV20-1	TRBJ2-5	14	CSAREEGWVKTQYF	TGCAGTGCTAGAGAGGAGGGATGGGTTAAGACCCAGTACTTC
NA	NA	TRBV25-1	TRBJ1-4	20	CASSYLQGHLPIATNEKLFF	TGTGCCAGCAGTTACTTACAGGGCCACCTGCCTATTGCAACTAATGAAAAACTGTTTTTT
NA	TRBD2	TRBV19	TRBJ2-3	16	CASSIGGDYPTDTQYF	TGTGCCAGTAGTATAGGTGGGGACTACCCCACAGATACGCAGTATTTT
many	TRBD1	TRBV6-2/TRBV6-3	TRBJ1-1	14	CASRQTGIDTEAFF	TGTGCCAGCAGACAGACAGGGATCGACACTGAAGCTTTCTTT
NA	TRBD1	TRBV7-8	TRBJ1-2	16	CASNPRGQGFNYGYTF	TGTGCCAGCAACCCACGGGGACAGGGTTTTAACTATGGCTACACCTTC
many	NA	TRBV5-1	TRBJ2-7	15	CASSLNYGTNYEQYF	TGCGCCAGCAGCTTGAATTACGGAACTAACTACGAGCAGTACTTC